The clone carrying this T cell receptor beta chain was seen many times. The antigen remains unidentified. This specimen comes from a study of T cells in Graves' hyperthyroidism and ophthalmopathy. Study results and caveats: Ophthalmopathy, as predicted by the model, came a median 6.5 months after the prediction.

Amplification targeted TCR beta CDR3 regions from RNA transcripts. Researchers ran a first-round RT-PCR on the TCR CDR3 using the HTBI primer set. TCRdb fed the multiplex PCR reads into MiXCR, producing one record per CDR3 protein. Of approximately 410,000 distinct CDR3 sequences listed, roughly 14% are singletons. With V trimmed by 4 bases and J by 15 bases, 12 bases remained unmatched. CDR1 LGHDT and CDR2 YNNKEL come from the germline V gene (reference sequence). The CDR3 has 15 amino acids. This clonotype was obtained from a man younger than 35 with Graves' ophthalmopathy. The chain employs TRBV3-1 and TRBJ2-1, with 13 nucleotides matching TRBD2. The sample consisted of blood. Here the CDR3 DNA reads TGTGCCAGCAGCCCCAGCAGAACTAGCGGGAGGGCCCGGTTCTTC. Translated: CASSPSRTSGRARFF.